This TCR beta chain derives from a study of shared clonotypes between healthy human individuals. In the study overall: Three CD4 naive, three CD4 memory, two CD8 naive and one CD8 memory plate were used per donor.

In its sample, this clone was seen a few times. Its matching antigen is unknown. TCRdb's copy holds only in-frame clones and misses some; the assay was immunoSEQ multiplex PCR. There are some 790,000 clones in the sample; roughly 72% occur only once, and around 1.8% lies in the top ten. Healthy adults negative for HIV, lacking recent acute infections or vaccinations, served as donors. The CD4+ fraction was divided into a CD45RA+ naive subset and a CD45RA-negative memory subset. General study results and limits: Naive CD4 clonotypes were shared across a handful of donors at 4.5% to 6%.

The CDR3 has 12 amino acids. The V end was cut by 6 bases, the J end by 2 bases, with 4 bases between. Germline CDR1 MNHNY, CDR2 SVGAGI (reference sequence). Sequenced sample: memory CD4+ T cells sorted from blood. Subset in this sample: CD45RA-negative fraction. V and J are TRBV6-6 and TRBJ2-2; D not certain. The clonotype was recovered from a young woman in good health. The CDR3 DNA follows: TGTGCCAGCAGCTTAAACACCGGGGAGCTGTTTTTT. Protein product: CASSLNTGELFF.